Reported below is one T cell receptor beta chain. No antigen is known for it. Per-base quality was not reported, and no clone a single base away is much larger than it. These data originate in a study of T cell responses to AZD1222 COVID-19 vaccine (dated by TCRdb to the early 2020s). In the study overall: AZD1222 recipients given second doses at about 4 weeks or at about 12 weeks were pooled, since spike-specific TCR depth and breadth were not found to differ between the two schedules. A total of just over 230 trial participants underwent TCR sequencing, of whom roughly 210 had received two doses of AZD1222 and 26 had received two doses of the MenACWY control vaccine. Trial participants were enrolled by age into 18-55, 56-69 and 70-plus year subgroups, with roughly 160, 29 and 62 TCR-sequenced participants respectively. General study outcomes and caveats: Reportedly, almost half of the unique spike-specific TCRs recognized epitopes lying outside the regions that are mutated in the B.1.351 and B.1.1.7 variants. In the small 56-69-year group, the increase in depth fell short of significance, most likely because of low power. After two AZD1222 doses, spike-specific TCR breadth and depth were significantly higher than at day 0 and than in MenACWY recipients. Participants were mostly white British, with more females than males. The authors suggested clonal diversity may have been underestimated. CD4 TCRs associated with the vaccine covered the entire spike protein, and the dominant responses were in regions 160-218 and 743-854. Only five or six AZD1222 recipients were SARS-CoV-2 seropositive at baseline, limiting conclusions about previously exposed vaccinees. No day 14 peak-response samples were available, so repertoires were characterized only after the peak T cell response.

According to the study, the label for this sample's time point signals: baseline before first vaccination. Vaccinee samples were obtained from the UK trials COV001 and COV002, which included a single-blind randomized controlled phase 2/3 trial of AZD1222 (ChAdOx1 nCoV-19) in healthy adults. Trial participant PBMC samples were collected at day 0 and day 28 after the second dose for TCRbeta chain sequencing. The CDR3 regions of human TCRbeta chains were subjected to immunosequencing. Per the source publication's procedure: Repertoire TCRs were matched against a reference library of SARS-CoV-2-specific TCRs generated with the MIRA antigen-specificity platform. Breadth was defined as the fraction of unique TCRs that were SARS-CoV-2-associated. Depth was defined as the fraction of total T cells that were SARS-CoV-2-associated. Each spike-specific TCR was assigned to its reactive spike region and to a CD4 or CD8 class using the MIRA data. Log10-transformed breadth and depth values were compared by one-way ANOVA with Sidak's multiple comparisons tests. Sourced from immuneACCESS, this table was stored by TCRdb with only in-frame sequences that have V and J called. A share of the clones is absent; for the studies checked, an unresolved V gene accounts for under half, and the remainder has no known explanation. D and trimming were read from the DNA, whereas the V and J calls and clone size are those reported in that table. This sample lists around 120,000 clones; over 75% were detected once. The top ten clones comprise 1.5% to 2% of the sample.

Sequences SEHNR (CDR1) and FQNEAQ (CDR2) are obtained from the germline V gene (reference sequence). Trimming takes 2 bases off V and 6 bases off J; junction bases not matched to a gene: 9. The CDR3 runs 15 residues from the cysteine to the phenylalanine. This entry keeps only the CDR3 DNA: 45 bases, framed from base 1. This material consisted of peripheral blood, taken on day 0 of AZD1222 vaccination. This TCR was sampled from an adult in good health. The chain was built from TRBV7-9 and TRBJ1-2; 7 central bases correspond to TRBD1. The nucleotide sequence is given as TGTGCCAGCAGCTTACCCCTGAGACAGGGCGATGGCTACACCTTC. Its protein product is CASSLPLRQGDGYTF.